This T cell receptor (beta chain) was captured by sequencing in a study of blood T cell repertoires in COVID-19. Overall study: The United States, Italy and Spain were the sources of the acute and convalescent COVID-19 samples. Sample material is recorded as cDNA or gDNA derived from T cells, B-cell-depleted T cells, or PBMCs.

In the study's own analysis: Amplified reference gene primers provided the basis for estimating nucleated cell counts. The table came from immunoSEQ multiplex PCR; TCRdb's copy has only in-frame clones and leaves some out. V and J calls and clone size follow that table, whereas D and trimming were derived from the DNA. The sample consists of a few hundred thousand clones, about 90% of them appearing once. V lost 1 base and J 4 bases, leaving 7 bases between the germline ends. CDR3 length equals 13 residues. Germline CDR1 and CDR2: MNHNS and SASEGT. Seattle's cohort entered during active infection and was followed longitudinally.

The sequence was obtained from a woman in her twenties or thirties with COVID-19, enrolled during active disease. The chain recombines TRBV6-1 with TRBJ1-2; D call uncertain. Input material: peripheral blood. The CDR3 sequence: CASSEELFYGYTF. CDR3 DNA sequence: TGTGCCAGCAGTGAAGAGCTTTTCTATGGCTACACCTTC.